The present T cell receptor (beta chain) was sequenced within a study of control samples from healthy donors and cancer patients. Generated by immunoSEQ multiplex PCR, the TCRdb table keeps only in-frame clones and is missing some. Altogether around 130,000 clones are present, roughly 89% being singletons, with the ten largest covering 9% to 13%. Germline CDR1 SGHAT, CDR2 FQNNGV. The V segment lost 4 bases and the J segment 8 bases; nucleotides outside the gene matches: 5. CDR3 length: 14 residues. The clonotype was recovered from a man aged 25 to 45 in good health. Sequences were obtained from blood. The chain joins TRBV11-2 to TRBJ1-1; TRBD1 aligns across 12 bases. CDR3 amino acids: CASSSRDRGREAFF. The CDR3 coding sequence is TGTGCCAGCAGCTCCCGGGACAGGGGGCGAGAAGCTTTCTTT.